This T cell receptor (beta chain) was recovered during a study of Graves' ophthalmopathy and Graves' hyperthyroidism. Moderate-to-severe activity, CAS ≥3, NOSPECS ≥4 and a duration under 3 months were seen in donors with ophthalmopathy. PBMCs had their origin in fresh peripheral blood (approximately 10 ml). RNA transcripts yielded amplified TCR beta CDR3 regions. RT-PCR with HTBI primers came first, then second-round multiplex PCR. TCRdb recomputed calls from the multiplex PCR reads with MiXCR, one row per CDR3 protein. This sample has hundreds of thousands of distinct CDR3 sequences; more than 40% occur once, and the top ten carry around 3%. Germline V lookup: CDR1 SNHLY, CDR2 FYNNEI. Trimming at V came to 8 bases and at J to 3 bases, leaving 5 bases not matched to a gene. This CDR3 region has 13 residues.

The chain recombines TRBV2 with TRBJ2-5; 8 bases agree with TRBD2. The clonotype comes from an adult man with Graves' ophthalmopathy. The sequencing sample was made of peripheral blood. The CDR3 loop is CASHAGGEETQYF. DNA of the CDR3: TGTGCCAGCCACGCGGGGGGAGAAGAGACCCAGTACTTC.